These T cell receptor beta chains were read from a single sample in a study of patients and donors after allogeneic stem cell transplantation. One entry per CDR3 protein results from TCRdb running MiXCR on the RT-PCR reads. The sample holds 150,000 to 200,000 distinct CDR3 sequences, roughly two fifths seen once. Sequenced sample: blood, either unsorted or a sorted T cell fraction (not recorded which). The origin of the receptors is a human donor who was either an allogeneic HSCT recipient or a stem cell or donor lymphocyte infusion donor (not recorded which). It is not recorded whose cells these are; they may come from a transplant donor. Each CDR3 is given with its conserved first and last residue. The order of the fields is clone size, V gene, CDR3 length, D gene, J gene, CDR3 protein, CDR3 DNA. The D gene is left open where the match is weak. Only part of the rows carry a size: once, few, many, or a class if the clone is expanded.

abundance: few; v_gene: TRBV12-3/TRBV12-4; len: 15; d_gene: TRBD1; j_gene: TRBJ1-6; CDR3aa: CASSSDRDSNSPLHF; CDR3nt: TGTGCCAGTTCTTCCGACCGGGACAGTAATTCACCCCTCCACTTT
abundance: .; v_gene: TRBV12-3/TRBV12-4; len: 16; d_gene: .; j_gene: TRBJ1-1; CDR3aa: CASSLEGSRTWTEAFF; CDR3nt: TGTGCCAGCAGTTTAGAGGGCAGCCGCACGTGGACTGAAGCTTTCTTT
abundance: few; v_gene: TRBV4-3; len: 16; d_gene: TRBD1; j_gene: TRBJ1-1; CDR3aa: CASSQEGEGQGMTAFF; CDR3nt: TGCGCCAGCAGCCAAGAGGGAGAAGGACAGGGGATGACAGCTTTCTTT
abundance: .; v_gene: TRBV7-6; len: 17; d_gene: TRBD2; j_gene: TRBJ2-7; CDR3aa: CASSLVRTSGPPYEQYF; CDR3nt: TGTGCCAGCAGCTTAGTCAGGACTAGCGGCCCTCCCTACGAGCAGTACTTC
abundance: .; v_gene: TRBV28; len: 15; d_gene: TRBD1; j_gene: TRBJ1-4; CDR3aa: CASRQQGAANEKLFF; CDR3nt: TGTGCCAGCAGACAGCAGGGGGCGGCTAATGAAAAACTGTTTTTT
abundance: .; v_gene: TRBV28; len: 15; d_gene: TRBD2; j_gene: TRBJ2-5; CDR3aa: CASSPLAGVRETQYF; CDR3nt: TGTGCCAGCAGTCCCTTAGCGGGAGTCAGAGAGACCCAGTACTTC
abundance: .; v_gene: TRBV12-3/TRBV12-4; len: 13; d_gene: .; j_gene: TRBJ2-1; CDR3aa: CASRSRGANEQFF; CDR3nt: TGTGCCAGCAGGAGCAGGGGTGCCAATGAGCAGTTCTTC
abundance: .; v_gene: TRBV19; len: 14; d_gene: .; j_gene: TRBJ1-1; CDR3aa: CASSISLRDTEAFF; CDR3nt: TGTGCCAGTAGTATAAGTCTGAGGGACACTGAAGCTTTCTTT
abundance: few; v_gene: TRBV12-3/TRBV12-4; len: 19; d_gene: .; j_gene: TRBJ2-3; CDR3aa: CASSWTDAMMTNSTDTQYF; CDR3nt: TGTGCCAGCAGTTGGACTGACGCCATGATGACTAACAGCACAGATACGCAGTATTTT
abundance: .; v_gene: TRBV4-2; len: 16; d_gene: TRBD2; j_gene: TRBJ2-3; CDR3aa: CASSQDWAGDTDTQYF; CDR3nt: TGTGCCAGCAGCCAAGATTGGGCGGGGGACACAGATACGCAGTATTTT
abundance: once; v_gene: TRBV7-2; len: 18; d_gene: TRBD2; j_gene: TRBJ2-3; CDR3aa: CASSLELLAGGRTDTQYF; CDR3nt: TGTGCCAGCAGCTTAGAATTACTAGCGGGAGGGCGCACAGATACGCAGTATTTT
abundance: .; v_gene: TRBV3-1; len: 12; d_gene: TRBD1; j_gene: TRBJ2-2; CDR3aa: CASSPPRGRLFF; CDR3nt: TGTGCCAGCAGCCCTCCCAGGGGGAGGCTGTTTTTT
abundance: .; v_gene: TRBV29-1; len: 13; d_gene: .; j_gene: TRBJ2-1; CDR3aa: CSVEVSTYNEQFF; CDR3nt: TGCAGCGTTGAAGTCAGTACCTACAATGAGCAGTTCTTC
abundance: .; v_gene: TRBV28; len: 14; d_gene: TRBD1; j_gene: TRBJ1-5; CDR3aa: CASSLGQGTQPQHF; CDR3nt: TGTGCCAGCAGTTTGGGACAGGGAACTCAGCCCCAGCATTTT
abundance: .; v_gene: TRBV7-9; len: 12; d_gene: .; j_gene: TRBJ1-5; CDR3aa: CASSLGVQPQHF; CDR3nt: TGTGCCAGCAGCTTAGGGGTACAGCCCCAGCATTTT
abundance: .; v_gene: TRBV2; len: 14; d_gene: .; j_gene: TRBJ1-2; CDR3aa: CASTPADGYYGYTF; CDR3nt: TGTGCCAGCACCCCGGCCGACGGATACTATGGCTACACCTTC
abundance: few; v_gene: TRBV6-2/TRBV6-3; len: 13; d_gene: .; j_gene: TRBJ1-1; CDR3aa: CASSYGNPTEAFF; CDR3nt: TGTGCCAGCAGCTACGGGAATCCCACTGAAGCTTTCTTT
abundance: .; v_gene: TRBV9; len: 17; d_gene: TRBD2; j_gene: TRBJ2-5; CDR3aa: CASSPRREGSYQETQYF; CDR3nt: TGTGCCAGCAGCCCCCGGCGGGAGGGCTCCTACCAAGAGACCCAGTACTTC
abundance: few; v_gene: TRBV27; len: 15; d_gene: .; j_gene: TRBJ2-3; CDR3aa: CASSFQELHTDTQYF; CDR3nt: TGTGCCAGCAGTTTCCAGGAGCTCCACACAGATACGCAGTATTTT
abundance: .; v_gene: TRBV6-5; len: 11; d_gene: .; j_gene: TRBJ1-2; CDR3aa: CARVREDGYTF; CDR3nt: TGTGCCAGGGTGAGGGAGGATGGCTACACCTTC
abundance: .; v_gene: TRBV7-9; len: 14; d_gene: .; j_gene: TRBJ1-1; CDR3aa: CASSFGAPDAEAFF; CDR3nt: TGTGCCAGCAGCTTTGGGGCCCCGGACGCTGAAGCTTTCTTT
abundance: .; v_gene: TRBV7-2; len: 14; d_gene: .; j_gene: TRBJ1-2; CDR3aa: CASSHDATRYGYTF; CDR3nt: TGTGCCAGCAGCCACGATGCGACAAGATATGGCTACACCTTC
abundance: .; v_gene: TRBV15; len: 17; d_gene: .; j_gene: TRBJ2-7; CDR3aa: CATSLTYPMGGPYEQYF; CDR3nt: TGTGCCACCAGCCTGACTTACCCTATGGGGGGGCCCTACGAGCAGTACTTC
abundance: .; v_gene: TRBV6-5; len: 13; d_gene: TRBD1; j_gene: TRBJ2-7; CDR3aa: CASRTGGTHEQYF; CDR3nt: TGTGCCAGCAGAACAGGGGGTACGCACGAGCAGTACTTC
abundance: few; v_gene: TRBV6-5; len: 17; d_gene: .; j_gene: TRBJ2-2; CDR3aa: CASSYSIGMVNTGELFF; CDR3nt: TGTGCCAGCAGTTACTCAATCGGAATGGTGAACACCGGGGAGCTGTTTTTT
abundance: few; v_gene: TRBV12-3/TRBV12-4; len: 15; d_gene: .; j_gene: TRBJ1-4; CDR3aa: CASSFGGAANEKLFF; CDR3nt: TGTGCCAGCAGTTTTGGGGGGGCGGCTAATGAAAAACTGTTTTTT
abundance: few; v_gene: TRBV11-2; len: 15; d_gene: TRBD1; j_gene: TRBJ2-5; CDR3aa: CASSLGQGSTETQYF; CDR3nt: TGTGCCAGCAGCTTAGGACAGGGCTCAACAGAGACCCAGTACTTC
abundance: few; v_gene: TRBV28; len: 16; d_gene: .; j_gene: TRBJ2-1; CDR3aa: CASSFPVVGAYNEQFF; CDR3nt: TGTGCCAGCAGTTTTCCGGTGGTGGGTGCCTACAATGAGCAGTTCTTC
abundance: .; v_gene: TRBV7-9; len: 13; d_gene: .; j_gene: TRBJ1-2; CDR3aa: CASSKIVSDGYTF; CDR3nt: TGTGCCAGCAGTAAGATAGTCTCTGATGGCTACACCTTC
abundance: few; v_gene: TRBV4-3; len: 12; d_gene: .; j_gene: TRBJ1-5; CDR3aa: CASSQGEGPQHF; CDR3nt: TGCGCCAGCAGCCAAGGAGAGGGGCCCCAGCATTTT
abundance: once; v_gene: TRBV5-1; len: 14; d_gene: .; j_gene: TRBJ2-3; CDR3aa: CASSSGLLTDTQYF; CDR3nt: TGCGCCAGCAGCTCGGGACTCCTCACAGATACGCAGTATTTT
abundance: .; v_gene: TRBV12-3/TRBV12-4; len: 15; d_gene: TRBD2; j_gene: TRBJ2-1; CDR3aa: CASSLNLAGYNEQFF; CDR3nt: TGTGCCAGCAGTCTGAATCTAGCGGGTTACAATGAGCAGTTCTTC
abundance: few; v_gene: TRBV2; len: 14; d_gene: TRBD1; j_gene: TRBJ1-2; CDR3aa: CASSETGPYYGYTF; CDR3nt: TGTGCCAGCAGCGAGACAGGGCCCTATTATGGCTACACCTTC
abundance: .; v_gene: TRBV6-5; len: 14; d_gene: TRBD1; j_gene: TRBJ2-7; CDR3aa: CASSSRTGVYEQYF; CDR3nt: TGTGCCAGCAGTTCCAGGACAGGGGTTTACGAGCAGTACTTC
abundance: .; v_gene: TRBV12-3/TRBV12-4; len: 10; d_gene: .; j_gene: TRBJ1-2; CDR3aa: CASTAGSYTF; CDR3nt: TGTGCCAGCACCGCGGGGAGCTACACCTTC
abundance: .; v_gene: TRBV29-1; len: 13; d_gene: .; j_gene: TRBJ2-7; CDR3aa: CSEMSALTYEQYF; CDR3nt: TGCAGCGAGATGAGCGCACTTACCTACGAGCAGTACTTC
abundance: many; v_gene: TRBV12-3/TRBV12-4; len: 11; d_gene: .; j_gene: TRBJ1-1; CDR3aa: CASSLDTEAFF; CDR3nt: TGTGCCAGCAGCTTGGACACTGAAGCTTTCTTT
abundance: once; v_gene: TRBV5-1; len: 17; d_gene: TRBD2; j_gene: TRBJ2-1; CDR3aa: CASSLVSSGRAISEQFF; CDR3nt: TGCGCCAGCAGCTTGGTGTCTAGCGGGAGGGCGATCTCTGAGCAGTTCTTC
abundance: few; v_gene: TRBV12-3/TRBV12-4; len: 14; d_gene: .; j_gene: TRBJ1-6; CDR3aa: CASSFGNFFSPLHF; CDR3nt: TGTGCCAGCAGTTTCGGGAATTTCTTTTCACCCCTCCACTTT